This passage covers 5 T cell receptor beta chains from one sample sequenced in a study of CD8 T cells in ankylosing spondylitis. Via MiXCR, TCRdb re-called the 5' RACE reads, giving one row per CDR3 protein. In the table there are about 300,000 distinct CDR3 sequences, around 21% of which are singletons. Source material: blood, either unsorted or a sorted T cell fraction (not recorded which). The receptors originated from a female donor with ankylosing spondylitis or in good health (not recorded which).

The J gene is TRBJ2-3, the V gene TRBV5-1, with D perhaps assigned TRBD1 or TRBD2 (6 bases each). CDR1 is SGHRS and CDR2 is YFSETQ in the germline V gene. The CDR3 contains 14 residues. V was shortened by 7 bases and J by 0 bases, with 12 bases between the two germline ends. The CDR3 DNA sequence: TGCGCCAGCGGCCAGGGGACTAGCACAGATACGCAGTATTTT. Translation gives CASGQGTSTDTQYF.

The CDR3 nucleotides are TGTGCCAGCAGCATCCGGACCCTGGACCGGCGGACGCAGTATTTT. This translates into CASSIRTLDRRTQYF. V usage is TRBV7-2 and J usage is TRBJ2-3, with D unresolved. The germline CDR1 and CDR2 sequences are SGHTA and FQGNSA. The CDR3 contains 15 residues. The ends were cut back, 5 bases at V and 9 bases at J, with 21 bases in the middle.

The rearrangement links TRBV20-1 to TRBJ2-2, with D perhaps TRBD2 (6 bases). From germline, CDR1 is DFQATT and CDR2 SNEGSKA (reference sequence). The CDR3 runs to 13 residues. Trimming shortened V by 3 bases and J by 4 bases, and 9 bases separated the two germline ends. CDR3 amino acids: CSARVAATGELFF. CDR3 coding DNA: TGCAGTGCTAGGGTAGCGGCCACCGGGGAGCTGTTTTTT.

This clonotype was seen only a few times. The V call is TRBV20-1, the J call TRBJ2-7; a possible D gene is TRBD2 (5 bases). The germline V gene encodes CDR1 DFQATT and CDR2 SNEGSKA (reference sequence). The CDR3 is 14 residues long. V lost 5 bases and J 2 bases, leaving 16 bases between the germline ends. DNA for the CDR3: TGCAGTGCTTCCCGCCGGGGTAATACCTACGAGCAGTACTTC. It is translated as CSASRRGNTYEQYF.

The rearrangement links TRBV10-2 to TRBJ1-1; TRBD1 matches at 9 bases. Losses at the gene ends were 8 bases for V and 1 base for J; bases not matched to a gene: 2. Germline assignment: CDR1 WSHSY and CDR2 SAAADI. The CDR3 consists of 13 residues. CDR3 DNA: TGCGCCAGCGTGGGACAGGGGAACACTGAAGCTTTCTTT. This gives the protein CASVGQGNTEAFF.